A selection of T cell receptor beta chains follows, all from one sample in a study of blood T cell repertoires in COVID-19. The repertoire was sequenced with immunoSEQ multiplex PCR; TCRdb's copy has only in-frame clones and lacks some. The table has about 64,000 clones, approximately 90% seen once. The material sequenced was peripheral blood. The source of these receptors is a human donor in a cohort sampled during active COVID-19. CDR3s leave out the opening cysteine and the closing phenylalanine or tryptophan. Each record gives: CDR3 protein, V gene, J gene, clone size. The size entry is marked missing in some rows and otherwise reads once, few, many or a size class.

CDR3 protein: ASSIDHRSEKLF
V gene: TRBV19
J gene: TRBJ1-4
clone size: .

CDR3 protein: ASAPKRSTDTQY
V gene: TRBV12-5
J gene: TRBJ2-3
clone size: .

CDR3 protein: ASSPDGSGRAQETQY
V gene: TRBV7-2
J gene: TRBJ2-5
clone size: .

CDR3 protein: ASSLDSGAGAFVPFDEQF
V gene: TRBV6-4
J gene: TRBJ2-1
clone size: .

CDR3 protein: ASSPLQGSGANVLT
V gene: TRBV19
J gene: TRBJ2-6
clone size: .

CDR3 protein: ASSHGTAGNTIY
V gene: TRBV5-1
J gene: TRBJ1-3
clone size: .

CDR3 protein: ASSEISGRITDTQY
V gene: TRBV19
J gene: TRBJ2-3
clone size: .

CDR3 protein: ASTRLNEQY
V gene: TRBV28
J gene: TRBJ2-7
clone size: .

CDR3 protein: ASSVAMFGLAGVSRANVLT
V gene: TRBV9
J gene: TRBJ2-6
clone size: .

CDR3 protein: ASSFIRGQGTYEQY
V gene: TRBV11-2
J gene: TRBJ2-7
clone size: .

CDR3 protein: ATLENYGYT
V gene: TRBV28
J gene: TRBJ1-2
clone size: .

CDR3 protein: ASRKGVNYEQY
V gene: TRBV7-9
J gene: TRBJ2-7
clone size: few

CDR3 protein: ASSSGSAGRDTQY
V gene: TRBV5-4
J gene: TRBJ2-3
clone size: .

CDR3 protein: SVEDIGTYSSGANVLT
V gene: TRBV29-1
J gene: TRBJ2-6
clone size: few

CDR3 protein: SGNSIYGYT
V gene: TRBV20-1
J gene: TRBJ1-2
clone size: .